This TCR beta chain was retrieved from a study of identical twins. TCRdb processed the 5' RACE reads anew with MiXCR; each CDR3 protein has one entry. Here the sample spans 510,000 or so distinct CDR3 sequences, nearly 15% being singletons. The data were also submitted as part of a second study, on yellow fever vaccine responses in identical twins. That report adds: It has been reported that, in twins, the vaccine T cell response seemed partly convergent and partly personalized.

This sequence was found in a woman aged 18-29 years in good health. Material: CD4+ T cells sorted from blood.

The CDR3 DNA sequence: TGTGCCAGCAGCCCACCCTGGGGGGGGGAGCTGTTTTTT. Translation: CASSPPWGGELFF. The J gene is TRBJ2-2, the V gene TRBV7-9; tentatively, D is TRBD1 or TRBD2 (5 bases each). V gave up 5 bases and J gave up 8 bases, with 12 bases separating them. Germline CDR1 reads SEHNR; CDR2 reads FQNEAQ (reference sequence). This CDR3 has 13 amino acids.